Each of the 6 T cell receptor beta chains below was sequenced from the same sample in a study of blood T cell repertoires in COVID-19. This table comes from immunoSEQ multiplex PCR, and its TCRdb copy is limited to in-frame clones, with some not included. The sample includes approximately 80,000 clones, 88% of them seen just once. The sequenced sample was peripheral blood. These receptors originate from a human donor in a cohort sampled during active COVID-19.

The chain links TRBV10-3 to TRBJ1-1, with 9 bases matching TRBD1. The J segment lost 11 bases and the V segment lost 6 bases, leaving 7 bases of the junction unmatched. CDR3 length: 12 residues. Germline loops: CDR1 ENHRY, CDR2 SYGVKD. The CDR3 reads CAIRAGTGLAFF. The CDR3 DNA sequence: TGTGCCATCAGGGCCGGGACAGGGTTGGCTTTCTTT.

The V gene is TRBV29-1, the J gene TRBJ1-1, with D maybe TRBD1 (5 bases). CDR3 size: 12 residues. Trimming removed 4 bases from V and 0 bases from J, with 6 bases in between. Germline CDR1 reads SQVTM; CDR2 reads ANQGSEA. Here the CDR3 DNA reads TGCAGCGTTGGGGGGGTGAACACTGAAGCTTTCTTT. Protein: CSVGGVNTEAFF. Based on the CDR3 plus reference TRBV29-1 and TRBJ1-1, the full variable domain is SAVISQKPSRDICQRGTSLTIQCQVDSQVTMMFWYRQQPGQSLTLIATANQGSEATYESGFVIDKFPISRPNLTFSTLTVSNMSPEDSSIYLCSVGGVNTEAFFGQGTRLTVV.

The CDR3 sequence is CASSLLVGGNEQFF. In DNA form, the CDR3 reads TGTGCCAGCAGCTTATTGGTGGGGGGTAATGAGCAGTTCTTC. V gene TRBV7-9 combines with J gene TRBJ2-1; a possible D gene is TRBD2 (6 bases). Germline V gene data show CDR1 as SEHNR and CDR2 as FQNEAQ (reference sequence). This CDR3 comprises 14 residues. Trimming cost V 2 bases and J 7 bases, with 12 bases left between them.

V and J are TRBV28 and TRBJ2-3; maybe TRBD2 (6 bases). The CDR3 spans 15 residues. V shed 3 bases and J shed 1 base, with 11 bases lying between them. Germline V gene data show CDR1 as MDHEN and CDR2 as SYDVKM. In DNA, the CDR3 is TGTGCCAGCAGTTTTTTGCGGGATGGCACAGATACGCAGTATTTT. Protein product: CASSFLRDGTDTQYF.

The chain is built from TRBV11-2 and TRBJ2-1; 10 bases agree with TRBD2. CDR3 length: 18 amino acids. In germline, CDR1 is SGHAT, CDR2 FQNNGV. The V gene end was trimmed by 5 bases and the J gene end by 7 bases; junction bases not matched to a gene: 17. The CDR3 nucleotides read TGTGCCAGCAGCCCCCTAGGGTCTAGCGGGGGATTCGGGAATGAGCAGTTCTTC. Residues: CASSPLGSSGGFGNEQFF.

V usage is TRBV11-2 and J usage is TRBJ1-2; TRBD1 agrees at 7 bases. The trim removed 3 bases at V and 0 bases at J, leaving 4 bases unmatched. Germline V CDR1 and CDR2: SGHAT, FQNNGV. The CDR3 is 15 residues long. The CDR3 region is CASSLPGTANYGYTF. The CDR3 nucleotides read TGTGCCAGCAGCTTGCCCGGGACAGCTAACTATGGCTACACCTTC.